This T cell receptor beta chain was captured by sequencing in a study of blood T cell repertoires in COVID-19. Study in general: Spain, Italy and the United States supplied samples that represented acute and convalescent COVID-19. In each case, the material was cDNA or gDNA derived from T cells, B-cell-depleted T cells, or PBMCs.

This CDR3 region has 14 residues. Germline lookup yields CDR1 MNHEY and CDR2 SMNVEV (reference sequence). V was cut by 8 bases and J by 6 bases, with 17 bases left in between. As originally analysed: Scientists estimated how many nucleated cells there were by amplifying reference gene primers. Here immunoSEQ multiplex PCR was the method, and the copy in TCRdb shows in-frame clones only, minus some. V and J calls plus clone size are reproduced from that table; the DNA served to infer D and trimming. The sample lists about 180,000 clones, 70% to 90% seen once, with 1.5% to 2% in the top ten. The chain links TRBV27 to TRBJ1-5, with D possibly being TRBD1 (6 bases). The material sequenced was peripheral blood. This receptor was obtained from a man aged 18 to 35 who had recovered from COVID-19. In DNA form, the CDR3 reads TGTGCCAGCCACCAAGGGGGAGAGAGTCAGCCCCAGCATTTT. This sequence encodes CASHQGGESQPQHF.